This is a list of T cell receptor beta chains from one sample in a study of tumor-infiltrating lymphocytes in primary liver carcinoma. One entry per CDR3 protein results from TCRdb running MiXCR on the multiplex PCR reads. The top ten clones hold around 57% of a sample with roughly 55,000 distinct CDR3 sequences, over 65% of them seen once. The specimen sequenced was liver tumor tissue from sampling region 2. The receptor set was obtained from a man between 40 and 49 years old with primary liver carcinoma and hepatitis B virus infection. CDR3s include the opening cysteine and the closing phenylalanine or tryptophan. A D gene is named only where the DNA matches it firmly. Size is stated for part of the rows, as once, few or many counts, or as a class when the clone is expanded.

V gene	J gene	D gene	clone size	CDR3 protein	CDR3 DNA
TRBV6-6	TRBJ2-7	TRBD1	few	CASSHDRGGLEQYF	TGTGCCAGCAGTCACGACAGGGGGGGCCTCGAGCAGTACTTC
TRBV11-2	TRBJ2-5	NA	NA	CASSARGVSETQYF	TGTGCCAGCAGCGCCAGGGGGGTCTCAGAGACCCAGTACTTC
TRBV30	TRBJ2-5	TRBD1	few	CAWETGEKTQYF	TGTGCCTGGGAAACAGGGGAGAAGACCCAGTACTTC
TRBV11-2	TRBJ2-5	NA	NA	CVSSLGVLGGQETQYF	TGTGTCAGCAGCTTAGGGGTTTTGGGAGGACAAGAGACCCAGTATTTC
TRBV4-2	TRBJ2-3	NA	NA	CASSREPSSNTDTQYF	TGTGCCAGCAGCCGAGAACCTAGCTCAAACACAGATACGCAGTATTTT
TRBV6-6	TRBJ2-5	TRBD1	few	CARRETGGKETQYF	TGTGCCAGAAGGGAAACAGGGGGAAAAGAGACCCAGTACTTC
TRBV6-5	TRBJ2-7	TRBD2	NA	CASRPEGLAYEQYF	TGTGCCTCCAGGCCGGAGGGACTAGCCTACGAGCAGTACTTC
TRBV11-2	TRBJ2-2	NA	NA	CASSLKGQGGIRNTGELFF	TGTGCCAGCAGCTTAAAGGGCCAAGGGGGTATACGGAACACCGGGGAGCTGTTTTTT
TRBV7-8	TRBJ2-1	TRBD2	NA	CASSPLRTSENEHFF	TGTGCCAGCAGCCCCCTCAGGACTAGCGAGAATGAGCACTTCTTC
TRBV5-6	TRBJ2-6	NA	few	CASSSVGVLSF	TGTGCCAGCAGCTCCGTGGGCGTCCTGTCTTTC
TRBV11-2	TRBJ2-5	TRBD2	NA	CTSSQAPGGGKETRYF	TGTACCAGCAGCCAAGCTCCTGGCGGGGGGAAGGAGACCCGGTACTTC
TRBV30	TRBJ2-5	NA	NA	CAWSPGGEETQYF	TGTGCCTGGAGTCCTGGCGGAGAAGAGACCCAGTACTTC